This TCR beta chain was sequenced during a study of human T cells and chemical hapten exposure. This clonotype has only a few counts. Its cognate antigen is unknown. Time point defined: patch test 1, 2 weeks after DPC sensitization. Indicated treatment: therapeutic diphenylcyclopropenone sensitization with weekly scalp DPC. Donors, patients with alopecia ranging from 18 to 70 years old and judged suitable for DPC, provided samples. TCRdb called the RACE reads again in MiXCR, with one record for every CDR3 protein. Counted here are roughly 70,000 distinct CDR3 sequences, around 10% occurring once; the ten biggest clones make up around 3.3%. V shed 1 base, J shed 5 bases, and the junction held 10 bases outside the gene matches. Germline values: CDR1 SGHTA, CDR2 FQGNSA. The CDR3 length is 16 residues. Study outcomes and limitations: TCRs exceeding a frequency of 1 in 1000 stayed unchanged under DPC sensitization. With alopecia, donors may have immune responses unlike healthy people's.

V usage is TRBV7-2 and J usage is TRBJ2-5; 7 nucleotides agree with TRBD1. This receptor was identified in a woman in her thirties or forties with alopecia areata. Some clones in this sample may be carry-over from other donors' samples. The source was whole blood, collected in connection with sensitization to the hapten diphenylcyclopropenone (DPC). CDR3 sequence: CASSLGAGGLSETQYF. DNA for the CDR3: TGTGCCAGCAGCTTAGGGGCAGGGGGTCTATCGGAGACCCAGTACTTC. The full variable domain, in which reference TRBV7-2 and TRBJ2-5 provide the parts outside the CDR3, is GAGVSQSPSNKVTEKGKDVELRCDPISGHTALYWYRQSLGQGLEFLIYFQGNSAPDKSGLPSDRFSAERTGGSVSTLTIQRTQQEDSAVYLCASSLGAGGLSETQYFGPGTRLLVL.